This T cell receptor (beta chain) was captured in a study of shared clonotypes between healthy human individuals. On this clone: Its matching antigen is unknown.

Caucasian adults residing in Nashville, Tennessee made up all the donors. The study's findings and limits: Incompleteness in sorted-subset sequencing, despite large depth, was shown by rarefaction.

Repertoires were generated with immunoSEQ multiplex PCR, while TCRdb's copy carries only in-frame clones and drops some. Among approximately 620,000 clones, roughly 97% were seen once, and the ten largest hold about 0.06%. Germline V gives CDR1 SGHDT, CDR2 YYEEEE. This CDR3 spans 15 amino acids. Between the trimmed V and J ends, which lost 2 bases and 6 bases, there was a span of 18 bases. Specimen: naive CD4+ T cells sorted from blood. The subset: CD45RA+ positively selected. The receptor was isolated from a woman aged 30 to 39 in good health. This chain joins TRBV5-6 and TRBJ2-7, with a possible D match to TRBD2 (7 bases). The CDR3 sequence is CASSFGGRRPVEQYF. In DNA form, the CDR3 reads TGTGCCAGCAGCTTCGGGGGGCGCAGGCCCGTCGAGCAGTACTTC.